This T cell receptor (beta chain) was captured by sequencing in a study of PD-1 blockade in classical Hodgkin lymphoma. The study's findings and limits: By C4D1, diversity of CD4+ TCRs had risen significantly, whereas that of CD8+ TCRs had not.

To note about this clone: What it binds is not known.

The protocol was immunoSEQ multiplex PCR, while the TCRdb copy is restricted to in-frame clones and leaves out a portion. The profile shows 4,300 or so clones, over 55% of them singletons. Relapse was seen in all patients after autologous stem cell transplantation, and brentuximab vedotin exposure was variable. The study recorded best responses of complete response, partial response or progressive disease. Germline V lookup: CDR1 SGDLS, CDR2 YYNGEE. CDR3 length: 13 residues. V lost 0 bases and J 3 bases, leaving 6 bases between the germline ends. This TCR derives from a human donor with classical Hodgkin lymphoma. The chain has TRBV9 and TRBJ1-2; D gene uncertain. The source was peripheral blood mononuclear cells (PBMCs), collected at baseline. CDR3 sequence (DNA): TGTGCCAGCAGCGTAGGCGGGGACTATGGCTACACCTTC. Protein product: CASSVGGDYGYTF.